This record covers a single T cell receptor beta chain. Its target is unknown. The data were obtained in a study of tumor-infiltrating lymphocytes in primary liver carcinoma. Study-wide context: The patient group consisted of men and women aged 30 to 69 years. The study, taken as a whole, reports: The study found a significantly higher top-250-clone fraction in tumors than in blood (p = 0.039). Tumor-adjacent and tumor-blood pairs showed less overlap than tumor region pairs.

Constant-region priming of about 520 ng total RNA yielded TCR beta cDNA. ARM-PCR, slightly modified, supplied the TCR beta libraries through three nested multiplex PCR rounds. Two initial PCR rounds of about 10 cycles each paired TRBV1-TRBV30 forward primers with a C-beta reverse primer. A single record per CDR3 protein comes from TCRdb applying MiXCR to the multiplex PCR reads. The table records approximately 210,000 distinct CDR3 sequences, 65% of them present only once. Germline loops: CDR1 SGHRS, CDR2 YFSETQ. The length of the CDR3 is 13 residues. The ends lost 5 bases at V and 7 bases at J; junction bases unmatched: 5. It was unsorted whole blood that yielded blood RNA, and germline DNA was also extracted. Before any surgery took place, four milliliters of peripheral blood were collected.

The source is a woman aged 55-69 years with primary liver carcinoma and hepatitis B virus infection. The genes are TRBV5-1 and TRBJ2-1; TRBD2 matches 8 bases. Sequencing input: peripheral blood. The CDR3 protein is CASRLSGNNEQFF. CDR3 in DNA: TGCGCCAGCAGACTTAGCGGGAATAATGAGCAGTTCTTC. The variable domain in full, with the rest retrieved from reference TRBV5-1 and TRBJ2-1, is KAGVTQTPRYLIKTRGQQVTLSCSPISGHRSVSWYQQTPGQGLQFLFEYFSETQRNKGNFPGRFSGRQFSNSRSEMNVSTLELGDSALYLCASRLSGNNEQFFGPGTRLTVL.